These T cell receptor beta chains were read from a single sample in a study of CD8 T cells in ankylosing spondylitis. From the 5' RACE reads, TCRdb called clonotypes with MiXCR, one entry per CDR3 protein. The table lists 150,000 to 200,000 distinct CDR3 sequences, approximately 10% of them singletons. The sample was blood, either unsorted or a sorted T cell fraction (not recorded which). The source is a male donor with ankylosing spondylitis or in good health (not recorded which). Each CDR3 is given with its conserved first and last residue. A D gene is named only where the DNA matches it firmly. Not all rows give a size; the values are once, few, many and, for expanded clones, a class.

CDR3 length	D gene	clone size	V gene	J gene	CDR3 protein	CDR3 DNA
12	TRBD1	many	TRBV6-5	TRBJ1-1	CASSYSTGEAFF	TGTGCCAGCAGTTACTCGACAGGGGAAGCTTTCTTT
15	-	-	TRBV19	TRBJ2-7	CASSISAGSSYEQYF	TGTGCCAGTAGTATATCGGCTGGGAGCTCCTACGAGCAGTACTTC
17	TRBD2	few	TRBV7-9	TRBJ2-5	CASSLVLGLAGQETQYF	TGTGCCAGCAGCTTAGTCTTAGGACTAGCGGGCCAAGAGACCCAGTACTTC
16	TRBD1	few	TRBV12-3/TRBV12-4	TRBJ2-5	CASSAGTGAYQETQYF	TGTGCCAGCAGCGCCGGGACAGGGGCCTACCAAGAGACCCAGTACTTC
15	-	once	TRBV4-2	TRBJ1-3	CAMGPGQFSGNTIYF	TGTGCCATGGGCCCCGGACAGTTCTCTGGAAACACCATATATTTT
15	-	few	TRBV6-2/TRBV6-3	TRBJ2-1	CASSYDLAAYNEQFF	TGTGCCAGCAGTTACGACCTGGCGGCCTACAATGAGCAGTTCTTC
16	TRBD2	few	TRBV7-2	TRBJ2-5	CASSLRAGGLQETQYF	TGTGCCAGCAGCTTAAGAGCGGGGGGGTTACAAGAGACCCAGTACTTC
14	TRBD1	few	TRBV6-5	TRBJ1-5	CASSLGQEFQPQHF	TGTGCCAGCAGTTTGGGACAGGAGTTTCAGCCCCAGCATTTT
15	TRBD2	few	TRBV5-1	TRBJ2-1	CASRPTGLAGGEQFF	TGCGCCAGCAGGCCAACGGGACTAGCGGGGGGTGAGCAGTTCTTC
14	TRBD2	few	TRBV20-1	TRBJ2-1	CSARGLAGWNEQFF	TGCAGTGCTAGGGGACTAGCGGGATGGAATGAGCAGTTCTTC
13	-	-	TRBV7-7	TRBJ2-1	CASSFLQGDEQFF	TGTGCCAGCAGCTTCCTCCAGGGAGATGAGCAGTTCTTC
11	-	-	TRBV7-9	TRBJ2-7	CASSGPLGQYF	TGTGCCAGCAGCGGCCCGTTAGGGCAGTACTTC
13	TRBD1	many	TRBV20-1	TRBJ1-1	CSARRDRETEAFF	TGCAGTGCTAGAAGGGACAGGGAGACTGAAGCTTTCTTT
15	-	many	TRBV15	TRBJ1-3	CATSREQGAGNTIYF	TGTGCCACCAGCAGAGAGCAGGGTGCTGGAAACACCATATATTTT
14	-	many	TRBV12-3/TRBV12-4	TRBJ2-1	CASSLGGRLNEQFF	TGTGCCAGCAGTTTGGGGGGAAGGCTCAATGAGCAGTTCTTC
14	TRBD1	many	TRBV10-3	TRBJ2-5	CAISDDRGKETQYF	TGTGCCATCAGTGACGACAGGGGTAAAGAGACCCAGTACTTC
16	-	many	TRBV4-3	TRBJ2-5	CASSQDLGGGVETQYF	TGCGCCAGCAGCCAAGATCTTGGAGGGGGCGTAGAGACCCAGTACTTC
13	-	many	TRBV12-3/TRBV12-4	TRBJ1-2	CASSPGAGYGYTF	TGTGCCAGCAGTCCCGGCGCCGGATATGGCTACACCTTC
15	TRBD2	many	TRBV11-2	TRBJ2-7	CASSPTGLAGIVQYF	TGTGCCAGCAGCCCGACGGGACTAGCGGGAATAGTGCAGTACTTC